This TCR beta chain comes out of a study of cytomegalovirus exposure and HLA in healthy donors (dated by TCRdb to the late 2010s). Study-wide context: According to an earlier analysis of 587 of the donors, roughly 180 million T cells yielded 90 million to 130 million unique TCR beta sequences and around 300 Gb of sequence data. A later genetic analysis used genome-wide SNP genotypes for about 65% of the 666 donors, treating that subset as a discovery cohort. Typing coverage differed by locus: A, B, C, DRB1 and DQB1 were typed in roughly 629-630 donors, DQA1 in about 510, DPA1 in approximately 600, and DPB1 in roughly 470. In addition to the first cohort of approximately 650 subjects, a separate validation cohort of 120 different subjects was used. An early release that covered fewer than 800 HLA-typed donors contained approximately 300 gigabases of sequencing data and tens of millions of unique TCR sequences. All discovery cohort repertoires had been generated on a single sequencing platform. The aim of the study was to test whether cataloging public T cell receptors could identify signatures of past pathogen exposure. Of the roughly 400 genotyped donors, approximately 81% were placed in the genetic ancestry cluster associated with self-reported Caucasian donors. A later analysis re-analyzed previously published TCR beta repertoires from 666 donors and added high-resolution HLA genotyping to study TCR occurrence patterns. HLA typing covered class I and class II loci at four-digit resolution. An earlier analysis of around 540 of the donors applied high-throughput TCR beta sequencing to assess whether each TCR beta V gene segment acted as functional or pseudogenic. Among around 400 genotyped donors of the cohort, an average of roughly 240,000 unique TCR beta nucleotide sequences were sequenced per donor, roughly 20% of them non-productive. High-throughput TCR immunosequencing, statistical association of individual TCRs with disease status, and machine learning were combined to predict cytomegalovirus infection status. About five DR-DQ haplotypes were handled as single units for association and clustering, since linkage in the cohort was strong. The later analysis used no new phenotypic data to find candidate immune exposures, relying instead on TCR beta sequences and their occurrence across donors. The study profiled the T cell repertoires of under 700 subjects by immunosequencing and related them to cytomegalovirus serostatus. Donor age, sex, ethnicity and CMV serostatus were collected together with the repertoire data.

The cohort consisted of some 730 healthy bone marrow donors. Cohort members were all nominally healthy when sampled, although unrecorded immune exposures were likely present. The donor tested CMV seronegative, placing the donor among the 350 or so seronegative members of the cohort. Each donor provided a peripheral blood sample, and peripheral blood mononuclear cells were used for TCR beta sequencing. Genomic DNA extraction from the blood cell samples was performed with the Qiagen DNeasy Blood Extraction Kit. Library construction relied on the immunoSEQ multiplex PCR assay. For the multiplex PCR, a mixture combining 60 forward primers for TCR Vbeta segments and 13 reverse primers for TCR Jbeta segments was used. The CDR3 region of rearranged TCR beta genes was amplified from genomic DNA with a multiplex PCR assay. The amplified TCR beta libraries were sequenced on the Illumina HiSeq System as 87-base-pair reads. On the study's bioinformatics: In a later analysis, 77 million or so unique TCR beta chains were counted across the roughly 700 repertoires, and roughly 11 million of these chains were shared by at least two donors. A nearest-neighbor algorithm error-corrected the raw reads and collapsed the reads into unique sequences, merging closely related sequences to remove PCR and sequencing errors. Alignment of CDR3 sequences to IMGT reference sequences was used to assign V, D and J gene segments. For a sequence to be retained, a match of at least six nucleotides to both a V gene segment and a J gene segment was required. A rearrangement counted as productive if the CDR3 had no stop codons and remained in frame with V and J, and every other rearrangement counted as non-productive. Following IMGT convention, CDR3 was defined as the stretch from the second conserved V-encoded cysteine up to the conserved J-encoded phenylalanine. In an earlier analysis of 587 of the donors, sequences lacking an unambiguous match to a single V gene segment were excluded. In an earlier analysis of approximately 560 of the donors, a V segment was called functional when productive rearrangements were above 56.7%, and segregating when the standard deviation between donors exceeded 5%. A statistical classification framework was built for diagnosing cytomegalovirus status from the catalog of TCR beta chain sequences. In a later analysis, V and J genes were assigned by comparing TCR nucleotide sequences against IMGT/GENE-DB human TR gene sequences. Using the TCRdist pipeline, a later analysis assigned CDR3 sequences along with most-parsimonious VDJ recombination scenarios. A later analysis defined each TCR beta chain by its CDR3 amino acid sequence plus V-gene family, and excluded reads lacking a unique V-gene family. As a way to deal with suspected cross-contamination and a sequencing artifact, a later analysis dropped more than 500 nucleotide sequences that were highly shared and had low generation probability. In a later analysis, a clonal expansion index for each public chain was calculated from normalized within-repertoire ranks of inferred template counts. In a later analysis, generation probabilities were computed with a VDJ recombination model fitted to out-of-frame rearrangements, and the resulting probabilities were checked against IGoR. In a later analysis, TCR-TCR, TCR-HLA and TCR-CMV co-occurrence was scored with hypergeometric tests, and a repertoire-size bias correction was applied to TCR pairs. In a later analysis, false discovery rates were estimated by permuting HLA or CMV assignments 20 times. A later analysis grouped co-occurring TCRs with DBSCAN, adding TCRdist sequence similarity when clustering within HLA-allele-positive subsets. Repertoires with fewer than 30,000 or more than 120,000 public chains were left out of co-occurrence clustering, as were a handful of repertoires with anomalous nucleotide sharing. TCRdb limited this immuneACCESS table to in-frame rearrangements with V and J called. A share of clones is missing; checked studies link under half to unresolved V genes, and the rest is unexplained. For V, J and clone size, that table is used; D and trimming come from the DNA. The sample table contains some 190,000 clones; only one count was recorded for more than 80% of them. The top ten clones comprise 2.4% of the sample.

Regarding this clone: Its antigen is still unknown. It has no much larger one-base neighbor in the sample; base qualities were not kept.

The germline ends are 7 bases apart after V is trimmed by 2 bases and J by 8 bases. The cysteine opens and the phenylalanine closes a CDR3 of 13 amino acids. Of the read, only the CDR3 DNA is kept; its 39 bases are in frame from base 1. CDR1 SEHNR and CDR2 FQNEAQ were looked up in the germline V gene (reference sequence). Summary of the overall study and its limitations: According to a later analysis, most CMV-associated TCR beta chains appeared to be HLA-restricted, and the HLA associations seemed to be driven largely by CMV exposure. This cohort had only TCR beta chains sequenced, and the lack of alpha or paired-chain data limited which features could be detected. While some public TCRs were present in many individuals, most TCR sequences turned up only very rarely across donors. The 87-base-pair reads could not distinguish some IMGT-functional V segments, including TRBV6-2 and TRBV6-3, so those segments were excluded. Specific HLA alleles were associated with some 15,000 TCR beta sequences at a false discovery rate of 0.05 in a later analysis. In a later analysis, the rate of TCR association differed among HLA loci, with DRB1 alleles having the most associated TCRs and HLA-C alleles having the fewest. Assigning TCR associations to individual alleles was difficult when HLA alleles, especially DR and DQ, strongly co-occurred. In a later genetic analysis, a missense DCLRE1C variant was associated with V-gene and J-gene trimming of TCR beta chains, and the association was replicated in an independent cohort. A few of the identified cytomegalovirus-associated TCR beta chains were confirmed in vitro to be specific for cytomegalovirus antigens. The earlier analysis of nearly 600 of the donors excluded roughly 17 rarely observed V segments, including chromosome 9 orphons, because counts were too low. The authors suggested that the approach could potentially be extended to other disease states and immunological phenotypes. In both the original and validation cohorts, the classifier was reported to diagnose cytomegalovirus status with high specificity and sensitivity. Linkage disequilibrium might explain the correlated functional status among segregating V segments, but an unknown experimental factor could not be ruled out. Roughly uniform sequencing depth across donors was assumed in presence/absence analyses, although this assumption may not hold. Because HLA typing was missing for some donors at each locus, association tests included only the typed subset. A later genetic analysis reported fewer N-insertions in productive TCRs among donors in an Asian-associated ancestry cluster than the roughly 670-donor mean. An earlier analysis of some 560 of the donors showed that most TCR beta V segments appeared in productive rearrangements either about 87% or about 30% of the time, which broadly matched IMGT annotations. CMV serostatus was the only immune exposure information available for the cohort. A total of 150 to 200 TCR beta chains were listed by the study as associated with cytomegalovirus. In a later analysis, HLA-associated TCR beta chains showed more clonal expansion and lower generation probabilities than non-associated chains that were equally common. A further reported finding was that TCR beta sequences accurately predicted the HLA-A and HLA-B alleles for most subjects in the first cohort. In a later analysis, several top co-occurrence clusters were reported to appear linked to parvovirus B19, influenza, CMV and Epstein-Barr virus. A group of highly shared sequence variants was considered likely to be a technical artifact of the sequencing pipeline.

This sequence was found in a male donor in good health and CMV-seronegative. The chain was built from TRBV7-9 and TRBJ1-6; the D gene lacks a confident call. Input material: PBMCs. For the CDR3, the sequence is CASSLKPDSPLHF. Read as DNA, the sequence is TGTGCCAGCAGCTTAAAGCCGGATTCACCCCTCCACTTT.